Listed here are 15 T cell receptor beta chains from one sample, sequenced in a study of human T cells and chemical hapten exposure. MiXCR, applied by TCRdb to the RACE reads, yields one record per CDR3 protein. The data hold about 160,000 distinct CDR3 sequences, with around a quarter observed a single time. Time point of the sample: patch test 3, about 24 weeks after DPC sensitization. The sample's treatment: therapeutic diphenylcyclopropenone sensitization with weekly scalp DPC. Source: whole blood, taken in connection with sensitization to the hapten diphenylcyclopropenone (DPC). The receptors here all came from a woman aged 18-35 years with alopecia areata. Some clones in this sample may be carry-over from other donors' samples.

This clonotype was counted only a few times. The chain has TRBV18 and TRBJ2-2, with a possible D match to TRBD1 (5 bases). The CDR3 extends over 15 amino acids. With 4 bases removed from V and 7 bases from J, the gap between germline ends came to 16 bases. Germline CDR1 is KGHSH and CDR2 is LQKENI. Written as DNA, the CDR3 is TGTGCCAGCTCACACCCAGGGCGCGGCGACGGGGAGCTGTTTTTT. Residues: CASSHPGRGDGELFF.

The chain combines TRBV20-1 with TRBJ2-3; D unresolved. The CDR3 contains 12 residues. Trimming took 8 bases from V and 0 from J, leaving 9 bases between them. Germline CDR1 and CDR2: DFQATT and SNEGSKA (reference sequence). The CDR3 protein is CSSTDSTDTQYF. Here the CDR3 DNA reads TGCAGTTCCACCGATAGCACAGATACGCAGTATTTT.

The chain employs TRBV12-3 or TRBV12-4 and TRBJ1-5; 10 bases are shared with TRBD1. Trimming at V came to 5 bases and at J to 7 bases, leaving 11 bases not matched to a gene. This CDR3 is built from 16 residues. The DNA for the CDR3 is TGTGCCAGCAGTCGAACCGACAGGGGGCAGAGCCAGCCCCAGCATTTT. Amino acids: CASSRTDRGQSQPQHF.

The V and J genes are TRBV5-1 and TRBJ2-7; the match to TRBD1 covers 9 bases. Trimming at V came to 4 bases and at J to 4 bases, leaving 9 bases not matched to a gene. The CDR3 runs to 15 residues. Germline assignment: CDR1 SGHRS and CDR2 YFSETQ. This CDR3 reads CASSPTGQGNYEQYF. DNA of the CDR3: TGCGCCAGCAGCCCCACGGGACAGGGAAATTACGAGCAGTACTTC.

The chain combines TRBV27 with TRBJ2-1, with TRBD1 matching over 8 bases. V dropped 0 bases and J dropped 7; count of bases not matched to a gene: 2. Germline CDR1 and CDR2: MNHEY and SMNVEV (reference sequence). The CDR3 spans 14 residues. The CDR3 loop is CASSLSQGANEQFF. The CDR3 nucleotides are TGTGCCAGCAGTTTATCTCAGGGGGCGAATGAGCAGTTCTTC.

This chain's CDR3 is CASSQAGRNTEAFF. The CDR3 bases are TGCGCCAGCAGCCAGGCAGGACGGAACACTGAAGCTTTCTTT. The chain uses TRBV4-1 and TRBJ1-1; unclear D gene. The germline V gene encodes CDR1 MGHRA and CDR2 YSYEKL. This CDR3 is 14 amino acids long. The germline V and J ends were trimmed by 3 bases and 1 base, with 9 bases remaining between them.

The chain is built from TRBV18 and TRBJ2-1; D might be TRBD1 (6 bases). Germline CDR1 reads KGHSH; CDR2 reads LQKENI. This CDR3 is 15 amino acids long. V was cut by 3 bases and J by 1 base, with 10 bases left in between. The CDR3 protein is CASSPLGTSYNEQFF. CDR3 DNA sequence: TGTGCCAGCTCACCCCTGGGGACATCCTACAATGAGCAGTTCTTC. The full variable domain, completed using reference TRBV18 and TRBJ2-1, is NAGVMQNPRHLVRRRGQEARLRCSPMKGHSHVYWYRQLPEEGLKFMVYLQKENIIDESGMPKERFSAEFPKEGPSILRIQQVVRGDSAAYFCASSPLGTSYNEQFFGPGTRLTVL.

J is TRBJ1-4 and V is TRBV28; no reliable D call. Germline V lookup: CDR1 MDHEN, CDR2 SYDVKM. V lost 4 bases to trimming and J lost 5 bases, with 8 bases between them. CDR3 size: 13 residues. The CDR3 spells CASSSPDNEKLFF. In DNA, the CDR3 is TGTGCCAGCAGTTCGCCGGACAATGAAAAACTGTTTTTT.

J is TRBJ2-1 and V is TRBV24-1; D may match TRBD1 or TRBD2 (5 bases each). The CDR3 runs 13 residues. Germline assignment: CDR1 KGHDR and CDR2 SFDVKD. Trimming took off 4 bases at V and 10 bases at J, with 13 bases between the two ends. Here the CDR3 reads CATSDPMGTEQFF. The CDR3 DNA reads TGTGCCACCAGTGACCCCATGGGGACCGAGCAGTTCTTC.

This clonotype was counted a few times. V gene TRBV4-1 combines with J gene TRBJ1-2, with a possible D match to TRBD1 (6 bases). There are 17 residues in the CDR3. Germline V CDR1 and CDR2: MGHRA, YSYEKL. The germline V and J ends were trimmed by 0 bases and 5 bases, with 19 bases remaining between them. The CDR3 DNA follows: TGCGCCAGCAGCCAAGAAGGCCGGCAGGGGAGGATTTATGGCTACACCTTC. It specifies CASSQEGRQGRIYGYTF.

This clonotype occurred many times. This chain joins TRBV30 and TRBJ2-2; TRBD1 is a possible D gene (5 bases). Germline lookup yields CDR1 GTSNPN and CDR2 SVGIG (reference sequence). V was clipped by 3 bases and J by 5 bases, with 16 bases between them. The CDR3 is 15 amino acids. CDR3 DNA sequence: TGTGCCTGGAGCGAAGGACACTTGGGAACCGGGGAGCTGTTTTTT. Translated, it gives CAWSEGHLGTGELFF.

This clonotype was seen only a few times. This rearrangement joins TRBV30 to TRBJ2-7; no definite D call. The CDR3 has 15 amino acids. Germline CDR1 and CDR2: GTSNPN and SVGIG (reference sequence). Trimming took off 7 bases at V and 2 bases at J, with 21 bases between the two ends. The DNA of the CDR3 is TGTGCCTTGCGCTCTCGAGCCGGGCGTACCTACGAGCAGTACTTC. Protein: CALRSRAGRTYEQYF.

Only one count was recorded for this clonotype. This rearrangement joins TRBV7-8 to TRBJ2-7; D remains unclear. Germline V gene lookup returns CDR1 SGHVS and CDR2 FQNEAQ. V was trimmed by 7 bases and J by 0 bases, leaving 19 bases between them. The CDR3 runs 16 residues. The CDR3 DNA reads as TGTGCCAGCAAACCGGGTGGGGTTGTCAGCTCCTACGAGCAGTACTTC. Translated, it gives CASKPGGVVSSYEQYF.

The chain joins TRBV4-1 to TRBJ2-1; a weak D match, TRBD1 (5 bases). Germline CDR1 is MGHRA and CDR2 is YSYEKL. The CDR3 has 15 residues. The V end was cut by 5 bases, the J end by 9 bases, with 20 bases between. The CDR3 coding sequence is TGCGCCAGCAGCAGGGCACCTCCAGGGAAGGGTGAGCAGTTCTTC. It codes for CASSRAPPGKGEQFF.

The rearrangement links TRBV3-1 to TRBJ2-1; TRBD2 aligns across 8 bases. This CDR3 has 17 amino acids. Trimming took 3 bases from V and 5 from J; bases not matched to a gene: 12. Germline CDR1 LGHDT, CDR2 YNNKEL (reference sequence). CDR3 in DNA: TGTGCCAGCAGCCATAAGAATAGCGGGACAATCCACAATGAGCAGTTCTTC. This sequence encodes CASSHKNSGTIHNEQFF.